These 8 T cell receptor beta chains came from one sample sequenced in a study of blood T cell repertoires in COVID-19. Data came from immunoSEQ multiplex PCR; TCRdb stores just in-frame clones and leaves some out. Here the sample spans about 13,000 clones, approximately 76% being singletons. The sequenced sample was peripheral blood. These receptors all stem from a woman older than 75 with acute or convalescent COVID-19.

The chain links TRBV6-5 to TRBJ2-3; TRBD1 matches at 10 bases. This CDR3 spans 14 amino acids. V shed 6 bases, J shed 4 bases, and the junction held 4 bases outside the gene matches. Germline V gene sequence: CDR1 MNHEY, CDR2 SVGAGI. CDR3 in amino acids: CASSLTGGADTQYF. DNA of the CDR3: TGTGCCAGCAGCCTGACAGGGGGCGCAGATACGCAGTATTTT.

This clone was detected a few times. The rearrangement uses TRBV7-6 and TRBJ2-2; TRBD1 is a possible D gene (6 bases). Per the germline V gene, CDR1 is SGHVS and CDR2 is FNYEAQ. V dropped 1 base and J dropped 4 bases, with 10 bases sitting between them. This CDR3 has 15 amino acids. This CDR3 is CASSLVGTSTGELFF. The CDR3 DNA is TGTGCCAGCAGCTTAGTGGGGACAAGCACCGGGGAGCTGTTTTTT.

V usage is TRBV19 and J usage is TRBJ2-2; 9 positions agree with TRBD1. With 6 bases clipped from V and 4 bases from J, the junction kept 6 bases outside the gene matches. The germline V gene has CDR1 LNHDA and CDR2 SQIVND (reference sequence). This CDR3 contains 15 residues. Here the CDR3 reads CASRQGASTTGELFF. CDR3 DNA sequence: TGTGCCAGTAGACAGGGGGCATCGACCACCGGGGAGCTGTTTTTT.

The V gene is TRBV6-5, the J gene TRBJ2-1, with D maybe TRBD1 (6 bases). V was pared by 6 bases and J by 5 bases, with 8 bases between. This CDR3 has 12 residues. The V gene's germline CDR1 is MNHEY and CDR2 SVGAGI. The DNA for the CDR3 is TGTGCCAGCAGAGGACAGAACAATGAGCAGTTCTTC. Protein: CASRGQNNEQFF.

This rearrangement joins TRBV6-5 to TRBJ2-7; D is uncertain. In germline, CDR1 is MNHEY, CDR2 SVGAGI. This CDR3 is built from 12 residues. V gave up 6 bases and J gave up 0 bases, with 6 bases separating them. CDR3 residues: CASSLSSYEQYF. The CDR3 nucleotides are TGTGCCAGCAGCCTCAGCTCCTACGAGCAGTACTTC.

CDR3 sequence reads: CASSTLAGSEAQKYF. As DNA, the CDR3 is TGTGCCAGCAGCACCCTAGCAGGCAGTGAAGCTCAGAAGTACTTC. The chain is built from TRBV13 and TRBJ2-5; TRBD2 is a possible D gene (5 bases). This CDR3 is 15 amino acids long. Germline CDR1 reads PRHDT; CDR2 reads FYEKMQ (reference sequence). V gave up 5 bases and J gave up 12 bases, with 25 bases separating them.

The J gene is TRBJ2-7, the V gene TRBV19; 11 nucleotides align to TRBD1. Germline V gene sequence: CDR1 LNHDA, CDR2 SQIVND (reference sequence). Trimming took 5 bases from V and 6 from J; bases not matched to a gene: 18. This CDR3 contains 18 residues. CDR3 coding DNA: TGTGCCAGTAGTTCCCCCTTATTGGACAGGGGGCGAGGTATCGAGCAGTACTTC. Translated, it gives CASSSPLLDRGRGIEQYF.

This clone was counted a few times. A much more abundant neighbour one base away suggests this may be a read error. Other DNA sequences in the sample encode the same CDR3. Written as DNA, the CDR3 is TGTGCCATCAGACCTCGCGGGGGGGCCTTTTCTGACGGGGAGCTGTTTTTT. This gives the protein CAIRPRGGAFSDGELFF. The chain combines TRBV10-3 with TRBJ2-2; 9 nucleotides match TRBD2. CDR1 and CDR2 from the germline V gene are ENHRY and SYGVKD. The ends lost 6 bases at V and 7 bases at J; junction bases unmatched: 15. This CDR3 is built from 17 residues.